Listed below are T cell receptor beta chains from one sample, sequenced in a study of T cell clonotyping in hematopoietic cell transplantation. Clones were sequenced by immunoSEQ multiplex PCR, and TCRdb holds only the in-frame ones, with some missing. Of about 80,000 clones detected, less than 96% appear once; the ten largest clones hold 1.5% to 2%. Sequencing was performed on peripheral blood mononuclear cells, taken before stem cell transplant. The receptor set was obtained from a woman in her forties or fifties with acute myeloid leukemia. Some clones in this sample may be carry-over from other donors' samples. CDR3s include the opening cysteine and the closing phenylalanine or tryptophan. A D gene is named only where the DNA matches it firmly. The size entry is marked missing in some rows and otherwise reads once, few, many or a size class.

V gene	clone size	J gene	D gene	CDR3 protein	CDR3 DNA
TRBV5-1	NA	TRBJ2-7	TRBD2	CASSFGGLAGPYEQYF	TGCGCCAGCAGCTTCGGAGGACTAGCGGGACCCTACGAGCAGTACTTC
TRBV15	NA	TRBJ1-2	NA	CATSRAAGQALYGYTF	TGTGCCACCAGCAGAGCCGCCGGGCAGGCACTCTATGGCTACACCTTC
TRBV28	NA	TRBJ2-7	NA	CASSLRAEEQYF	TGTGCCAGCAGTTTAAGGGCAGAAGAGCAGTACTTC
TRBV7-2	NA	TRBJ1-5	NA	CASSVGQYQPQHF	TGTGCCAGCAGCGTTGGACAGTATCAGCCCCAGCATTTT
TRBV6-5	NA	TRBJ1-2	NA	CASSTDANYGYTF	TGTGCCAGCAGTACGGATGCTAACTATGGCTACACCTTC
TRBV11-2	NA	TRBJ1-1	NA	CASSLEARTNTEAFF	TGTGCCAGCAGCTTAGAAGCCCGGACGAACACTGAAGCTTTCTTT
TRBV2	NA	TRBJ2-7	NA	CASTYRSGYEQYF	TGTGCCAGCACATACAGGTCAGGCTACGAGCAGTACTTC
TRBV30	once	TRBJ2-7	NA	CAWSVRQALSYEQYF	TGTGCCTGGAGTGTACGCCAGGCCCTCTCCTACGAGCAGTACTTC
TRBV30	NA	TRBJ1-2	NA	CAWSAGVGYTF	TGTGCCTGGAGTGCAGGGGTTGGCTACACCTTC
TRBV5-1	NA	TRBJ2-3	TRBD2	CASRIAGGADTQYF	TGCGCCAGCAGGATAGCGGGAGGTGCAGATACGCAGTATTTT
TRBV4-2	NA	TRBJ2-7	TRBD1	CASSQDGTGGSYEQYF	TGTGCCAGCAGCCAAGATGGGACAGGGGGCTCCTACGAGCAGTACTTC
TRBV20-1	NA	TRBJ1-4	NA	CSARGEKLFF	TGCAGTGCTAGAGGTGAAAAACTGTTTTTT
TRBV11-2	NA	TRBJ2-3	NA	CASSFTTDTQYF	TGTGCCAGCAGCTTCACTACAGATACGCAGTATTTT
TRBV6-5	NA	TRBJ2-1	TRBD2	CASGAGGPPGEQFF	TGTGCCAGCGGCGCGGGGGGGCCGCCGGGTGAGCAGTTCTTC
TRBV5-1	NA	TRBJ1-3	NA	CASSSQATDSGNTIYF	TGCGCCAGCAGCTCTCAGGCTACAGACTCTGGAAACACCATATATTTT
TRBV7-2	NA	TRBJ2-7	TRBD1	CASSLGGTAYEQYF	TGTGCCAGCAGCTTAGGAGGGACAGCCTACGAGCAGTACTTC
TRBV5-1	NA	TRBJ1-6	NA	CASGRGISPLHF	TGCGCCAGCGGCAGGGGAATTTCACCCCTCCACTTT
TRBV13	NA	TRBJ2-1	NA	CASSPPDEQFF	TGTGCCAGCAGCCCCCCCGATGAGCAGTTCTTC
TRBV7-9	NA	TRBJ1-5	NA	CASSLGGYSNQPQHF	TGTGCCAGCAGCCTGGGTGGGTATAGCAATCAGCCCCAGCATTTT
TRBV5-1	NA	TRBJ2-1	NA	CASTTVVGDNEQFF	TGCGCCAGCACGACAGTTGTAGGGGACAATGAGCAGTTCTTC
TRBV19	NA	TRBJ1-1	NA	CASSIGRIMNTEAFF	TGTGCCAGTAGTATAGGGCGGATCATGAACACTGAAGCTTTCTTT
TRBV6-5	NA	TRBJ1-1	NA	CATGVTVNTEAFF	TGTGCCACAGGGGTTACAGTGAACACTGAAGCTTTCTTT
TRBV5-8	NA	TRBJ2-7	TRBD1	CASSLHRGSYEQYF	TGTGCCAGCAGCTTACACAGGGGAAGCTACGAGCAGTACTTC
TRBV4-1	NA	TRBJ2-3	NA	CASSQDRLLSTDTQYF	TGCGCCAGCAGCCAAGATCGGCTCCTGAGCACAGATACGCAGTATTTT
TRBV30	NA	TRBJ1-1	NA	CAWSVYGTLGANTEAFF	TGTGCCTGGAGTGTATATGGGACATTAGGTGCGAACACTGAAGCTTTCTTT
TRBV5-1	NA	TRBJ1-1	NA	CASSFELSTEAFF	TGCGCCAGCAGCTTCGAGTTGAGCACTGAAGCTTTCTTT
TRBV2	NA	TRBJ1-2	NA	CASSVQGAAYGYTF	TGTGCCAGCAGTGTACAGGGTGCTGCCTATGGCTACACCTTC
TRBV5-1	NA	TRBJ2-7	TRBD1	CASSPGTGDYEQYF	TGCGCCAGCAGCCCCGGGACAGGAGACTACGAGCAGTACTTC
TRBV28	NA	TRBJ1-2	TRBD1	CASSFLGAGGSLYTF	TGTGCCAGCAGTTTTTTAGGGGCAGGGGGCTCCCTCTACACCTTC
TRBV6-6	NA	TRBJ2-1	NA	CASRDRTAYNEQFF	TGTGCCAGCAGAGACAGGACTGCATACAATGAGCAGTTCTTC
TRBV19	NA	TRBJ2-7	TRBD1	CASSVQDRTYEQYF	TGTGCCAGTAGTGTCCAGGACAGGACCTACGAGCAGTACTTC
TRBV5-1	NA	TRBJ2-5	TRBD2	CASSPVAGGLETQYF	TGCGCCAGCAGCCCTGTAGCGGGAGGCTTGGAGACCCAGTACTTC
TRBV10-3	NA	TRBJ1-2	TRBD1	CAIRTGDLSSYGYTF	TGTGCCATCAGGACAGGGGACCTTAGCAGCTATGGCTACACCTTC
TRBV30	NA	TRBJ1-1	NA	CAWSVRTGEAFF	TGTGCCTGGAGTGTCCGTACAGGTGAAGCTTTCTTT
TRBV5-6	NA	TRBJ2-2	NA	CASSTKTGELFF	TGTGCCAGCAGCACCAAGACCGGGGAGCTGTTTTTT
TRBV9	NA	TRBJ2-2	NA	CASSVGGVRHGELFF	TGTGCCAGCAGCGTAGGAGGGGTCCGACACGGGGAGCTGTTTTTT
TRBV5-1	few	TRBJ2-3	NA	CASWDGASTDTQYF	TGCGCCAGCTGGGACGGAGCTAGCACAGATACGCAGTATTTT
TRBV20-1	NA	TRBJ2-5	NA	CSAAPQETQYF	TGCAGTGCTGCCCCACAAGAGACCCAGTACTTC